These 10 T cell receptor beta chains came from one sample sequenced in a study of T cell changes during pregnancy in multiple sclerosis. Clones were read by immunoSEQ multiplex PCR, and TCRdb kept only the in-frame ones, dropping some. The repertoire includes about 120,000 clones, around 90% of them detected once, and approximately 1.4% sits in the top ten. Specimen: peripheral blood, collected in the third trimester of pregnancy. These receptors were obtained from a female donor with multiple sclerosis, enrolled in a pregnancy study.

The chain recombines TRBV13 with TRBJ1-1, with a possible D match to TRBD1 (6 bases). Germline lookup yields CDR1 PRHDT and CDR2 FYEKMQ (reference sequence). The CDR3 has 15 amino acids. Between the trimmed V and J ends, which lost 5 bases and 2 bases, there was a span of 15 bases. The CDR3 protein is CASSGATGLNTEAFF. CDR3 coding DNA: TGTGCCAGCAGCGGAGCAACAGGGTTAAACACTGAAGCTTTCTTT.

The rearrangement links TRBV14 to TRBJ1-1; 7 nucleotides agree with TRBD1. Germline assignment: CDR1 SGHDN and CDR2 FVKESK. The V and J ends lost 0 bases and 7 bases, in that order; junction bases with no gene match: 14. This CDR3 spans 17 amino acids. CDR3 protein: CASSQEAGQPFTDEAFF. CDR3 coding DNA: TGTGCCAGCAGCCAAGAGGCGGGACAGCCTTTTACCGATGAAGCTTTCTTT.

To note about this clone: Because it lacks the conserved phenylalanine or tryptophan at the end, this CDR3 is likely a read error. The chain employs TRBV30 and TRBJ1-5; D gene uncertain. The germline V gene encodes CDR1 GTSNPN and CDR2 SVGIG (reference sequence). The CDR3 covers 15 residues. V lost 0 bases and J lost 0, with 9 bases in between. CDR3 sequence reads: CAWSVYGGSNQPQHL. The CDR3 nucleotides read TGTGCCTGGAGTGTATACGGCGGTAGCAATCAGCCCCAGCATCTT.

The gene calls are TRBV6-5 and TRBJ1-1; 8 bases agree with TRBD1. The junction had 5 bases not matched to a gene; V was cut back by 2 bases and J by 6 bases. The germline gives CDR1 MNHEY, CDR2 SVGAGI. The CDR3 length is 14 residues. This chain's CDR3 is CASSYNRGGSEAFF. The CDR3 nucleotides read TGTGCCAGCAGTTACAACAGGGGGGGGTCTGAAGCTTTCTTT.

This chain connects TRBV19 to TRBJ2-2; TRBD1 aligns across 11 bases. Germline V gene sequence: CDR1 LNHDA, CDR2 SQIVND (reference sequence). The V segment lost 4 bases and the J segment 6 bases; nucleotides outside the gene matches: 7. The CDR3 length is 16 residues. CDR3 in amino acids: CASSSWDRGIPGELFF. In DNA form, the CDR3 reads TGTGCCAGTAGTAGCTGGGACAGGGGGATCCCCGGGGAGCTGTTTTTT.

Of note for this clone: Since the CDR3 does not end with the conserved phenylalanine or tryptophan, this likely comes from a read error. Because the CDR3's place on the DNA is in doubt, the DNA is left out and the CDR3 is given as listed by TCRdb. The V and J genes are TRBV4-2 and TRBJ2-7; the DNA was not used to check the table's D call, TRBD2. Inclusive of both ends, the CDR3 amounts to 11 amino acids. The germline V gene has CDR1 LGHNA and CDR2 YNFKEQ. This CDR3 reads CASSHPSGRGP.

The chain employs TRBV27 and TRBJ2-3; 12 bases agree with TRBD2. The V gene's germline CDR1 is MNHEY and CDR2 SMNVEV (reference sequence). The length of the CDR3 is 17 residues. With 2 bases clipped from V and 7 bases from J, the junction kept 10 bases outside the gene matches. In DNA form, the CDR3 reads TGTGCCAGCAGTTTAAATCCGCTAGCGGGAGGGCGGAATACGCAGTATTTT. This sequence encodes CASSLNPLAGGRNTQYF.

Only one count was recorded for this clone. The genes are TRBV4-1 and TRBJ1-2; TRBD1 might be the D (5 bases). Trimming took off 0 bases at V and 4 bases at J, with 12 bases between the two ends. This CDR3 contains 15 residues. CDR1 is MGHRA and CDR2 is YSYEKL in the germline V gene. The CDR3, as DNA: TGCGCCAGCAGCCAAGACGGAACAGGCTTCTATGGCTACACCTTC. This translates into CASSQDGTGFYGYTF.

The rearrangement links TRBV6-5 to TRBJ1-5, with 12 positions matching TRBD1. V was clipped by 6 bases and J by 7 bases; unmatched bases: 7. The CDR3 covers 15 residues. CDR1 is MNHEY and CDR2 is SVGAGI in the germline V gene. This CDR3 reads CASSSGTGGQQPQHF. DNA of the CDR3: TGTGCCAGCAGCTCCGGGACAGGGGGCCAGCAGCCCCAGCATTTT.

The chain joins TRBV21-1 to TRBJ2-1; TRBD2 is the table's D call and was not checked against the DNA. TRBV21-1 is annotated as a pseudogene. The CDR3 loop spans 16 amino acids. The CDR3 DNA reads TGTGCCAGCAGATTAGGCGGGGCGGGAGCTCTTAATGAGCAGTTCTTC. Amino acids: CASRLGGAGALNEQFF.